The 13 T cell receptor beta chains reported below all come from one sample, sequenced in a study of Ad26.COV2.S vaccination and SARS-CoV-2 variants. Treatment described: 15 to 20 received Ad26.COV2.S at low or high dose, single or two shots; about 5 received placebo; per-sample allocation not given. Samples came from day 63 after the first vaccine or placebo injection. Sequenced by immunoSEQ multiplex PCR; TCRdb stores in-frame clones only, minus some. The sample lists around 320,000 clones; roughly 87% were seen once. The sequenced sample was peripheral blood, obtained in a trial of Ad26.COV2.S vaccine versus placebo. These receptors all stem from a person between 18 and 65 years old who received the Ad26.COV2.S COVID-19 vaccine or a placebo.

J is TRBJ2-5 and V is TRBV30; D is undetermined. Trimming shortened V by 3 bases and J by 5 bases, and 10 bases separated the two germline ends. The CDR3 totals 12 residues. Per the germline V gene, CDR1 is GTSNPN and CDR2 is SVGIG (reference sequence). The CDR3 is CAWSLRVETQYF. The CDR3 bases are TGTGCCTGGAGCCTTCGGGTGGAGACCCAGTACTTC. Looking up the rest from reference TRBV30 and TRBJ2-5 gives the full variable domain: SQTIHQWPATLVQPVGSPLSLECTVEGTSNPNLYWYRQAAGRGLQLLFYSVGIGQISSEVPQNLSASRPQDRQFILSSKKLLLSDSGFYLCAWSLRVETQYFGPGTRLLVL.

J is TRBJ2-3 and V is TRBV25-1, with 15 bases identical to TRBD2. Germline CDR1 is MGHDK and CDR2 is SYGVNS. V lost 0 bases and J lost 7; bases outside the gene matches: 2. The CDR3 has 16 residues. The CDR3, as DNA: TGTGCCAGCAGTGAATATGGGACTAGCGGGGGGTATACGCAGTATTTT. Its translation is CASSEYGTSGGYTQYF.

In the case of this clone: Other nucleotide sequences in the sample specify the same CDR3. The CDR3 nucleotides read TGTGCCAGCAGCTTCGGCGGGGGGACCTACAATGAGCAGTTCTTC. It encodes CASSFGGGTYNEQFF. This chain uses TRBV7-2 with TRBJ2-1; 8 bases are shared with TRBD2. In germline, CDR1 is SGHTA, CDR2 FQGNSA. Trimming at V came to 3 bases and at J to 2 bases, leaving 3 bases not matched to a gene. The CDR3 loop spans 15 amino acids. Variable domain in full (rest from reference TRBV7-2 and TRBJ2-1): GAGVSQSPSNKVTEKGKDVELRCDPISGHTALYWYRQSLGQGLEFLIYFQGNSAPDKSGLPSDRFSAERTGGSVSTLTIQRTQQEDSAVYLCASSFGGGTYNEQFFGPGTRLTVL.

The rearrangement joins TRBV5-5 to TRBJ1-1, with a possible D match to TRBD1 (5 bases). V gave up 5 bases and J gave up 4 bases, with 18 bases separating them. The CDR3 consists of 15 residues. Germline V gene lookup returns CDR1 SGHKS and CDR2 YYEKEE (reference sequence). The CDR3 is CASRIAGTRGTEAFF. In nucleotides, the CDR3 is TGTGCCAGCAGGATAGCCGGGACTAGGGGCACTGAAGCTTTCTTT.

The genes are TRBV19 and TRBJ2-7; TRBD2 agrees at 8 bases. The CDR3 extends over 15 amino acids. V gave up 3 bases and J gave up 5 bases; unmatched junction bases: 9. Germline CDR1 is LNHDA and CDR2 is SQIVND (reference sequence). This chain's CDR3 is CASSIRGAGEDEQYF. The CDR3, as DNA: TGTGCCAGTAGTATTCGGGGAGCGGGGGAAGACGAGCAGTACTTC. Filled out from reference TRBV19 and TRBJ2-7, the complete variable domain reads DGGITQSPKYLFRKEGQNVTLSCEQNLNHDAMYWYRQDPGQGLRLIYYSQIVNDFQKGDIAEGYSVSREKKESFPLTVTSAQKNPTAFYLCASSIRGAGEDEQYFGPGTRLTVT.

The CDR3 reads CASSLAANTGELFF. For the CDR3, the DNA is TGTGCCAGCAGCTTAGCGGCGAACACCGGGGAGCTGTTTTTT. The chain couples TRBV7-6 to TRBJ2-2; D gene unclear. There are 14 residues in the CDR3. Germline V gene sequence: CDR1 SGHVS, CDR2 FNYEAQ. V gave up 0 bases and J gave up 0 bases, with 2 bases separating them.

V and J are TRBV3-1 (or the pseudogene TRBV3-2) and TRBJ2-7; TRBD1 matches 10 bases. The CDR3 is 16 amino acids. In germline, CDR1 is LGHDT, CDR2 YNNKEL (reference sequence). The V segment lost 6 bases and the J segment 6 bases; nucleotides outside the gene matches: 14. CDR3 nucleotides: TGTGCCAGCAGGCGAGGATCGGGACAGGGGACCTCCGAGCAGTACTTC. This encodes CASRRGSGQGTSEQYF.

This chain joins TRBV12-3 or TRBV12-4 and TRBJ2-1, with D possibly being TRBD1 (6 bases). Trimming removed 5 bases from V and 9 bases from J, with 14 bases in between. The CDR3 consists of 13 residues. Written as DNA, the CDR3 is TGTGCCAGCAGTCCAAAGACAGGCACTGAGCAGTTCTTC. Translation: CASSPKTGTEQFF.

This sequence joins TRBV12-3 or TRBV12-4 and TRBJ1-5; TRBD1 is a possible D gene (5 bases). CDR3 length: 13 residues. The V and J ends lost 6 bases and 6 bases respectively, with 12 bases between them. Written as DNA, the CDR3 is TGTGCCAGCAGCGGGCAGGGCTCTCAGCCCCAGCATTTT. Protein: CASSGQGSQPQHF.

This clone appeared a single time. V is TRBV30 and J is TRBJ1-4; 7 nucleotides align to TRBD1. Germline CDR1 reads GTSNPN; CDR2 reads SVGIG (reference sequence). This CDR3 is built from 15 residues. The V and J ends lost 0 bases and 4 bases, in that order; junction bases with no gene match: 5. For the CDR3, the DNA is TGTGCCTGGAGTGTCTGGGCAGGGGGTAATGAAAAACTGTTTTTT. Encoded protein: CAWSVWAGGNEKLFF.

V gene TRBV5-1 combines with J gene TRBJ2-7; 8 nucleotides line up with TRBD1. Germline CDR1 and CDR2: SGHRS and YFSETQ. The V and J ends lost 2 bases and 4 bases, in that order; junction bases with no gene match: 5. The CDR3 spans 14 residues. CDR3 nucleotide sequence: TGCGCCAGCAGCTTCCCAGGGGGCTCGTACGAGCAGTACTTC. Protein product: CASSFPGGSYEQYF.

The chain employs TRBV9 and TRBJ2-5, with D possibly matching TRBD1 (7 bases). V was clipped by 1 base and J by 5 bases, with 15 bases between them. Germline lookup yields CDR1 SGDLS and CDR2 YYNGEE. This CDR3 has 15 residues. In DNA form, the CDR3 reads TGTGCCAGCAGCGTACAGGGGGGAATGGGGGAGACCCAGTACTTC. This codes for CASSVQGGMGETQYF.

The J gene is TRBJ1-1, the V gene TRBV30, with 7 bases identical to TRBD1. The germline CDR1 and CDR2 sequences are GTSNPN and SVGIG (reference sequence). V shed 4 bases, J shed 4 bases, and the junction held 6 bases outside the gene matches. This CDR3 has 13 amino acids. As DNA, the CDR3 is TGTGCCTGGACCGCGTACAGGGGCACTGAAGCTTTCTTT. It is translated as CAWTAYRGTEAFF.